A single sample gave rise to the 18 T cell receptor beta chains below, sequenced in a study of CD8+CD57+ T cells in acquired aplastic anemia. Genomic DNA served as template for TCR beta VDJ and CDR3 profiling. One entry per CDR3 protein results from TCRdb running MiXCR on the reads. The sample holds under 200,000 distinct CDR3 sequences, more than 45% seen once. Patients selected for sequencing had displayed CD8+CD57+ cell expansion by flow cytometry. Material: sorted CD4+, CD8+, or CD8+CD57+ T cells (not recorded which) from PBMCs. These receptors all come from a human donor with aplastic anemia.

In this sample, this clonotype turned up a few times. One end of the junction fails to match germline, which may point to a read error. This chain joins TRBV6-5 and TRBJ2-2, with 11 bases aligning to TRBD2. Germline V gives CDR1 MNHEY, CDR2 SVGAGI. This CDR3 has 16 amino acids. As DNA, the CDR3 is TGTGCCAGCAGTTACATGGCTAGCGGGAGGACCGGGGAGCTGTCTTTT. Protein product: CASSYMASGRTGELSF.

V is TRBV20-1 and J is TRBJ1-1; D ambiguous. The germline CDR1 and CDR2 sequences are DFQATT and SNEGSKA (reference sequence). V lost 3 bases, J lost 6 bases, and 8 bases lay in between. The CDR3 runs to 11 residues. The CDR3 DNA reads TGCAGTGCTAGTTTCGGCCCTGAAGCTTTCTTT. This encodes CSASFGPEAFF.

The table lists this clonotype with many counts. The J gene is TRBJ2-3, the V gene TRBV7-9, with TRBD1 matching over 9 bases. V lost 5 bases, J lost 1 base, and 7 bases stayed unmatched. Germline V gene data show CDR1 as SEHNR and CDR2 as FQNEAQ (reference sequence). CDR3 length: 16 amino acids. The CDR3 coding sequence is TGTGCCAGCAGCCTGGACAGGGGAAGCGGCACAGATACGCAGTATTTT. Translated: CASSLDRGSGTDTQYF.

The genes are TRBV19 and TRBJ1-2; D is uncertain. The ends were cut back, 0 bases at V and 4 bases at J, with 9 bases in the middle. The CDR3 is made up of 14 amino acids. Germline-derived CDR1 and CDR2 are LNHDA and SQIVND (reference sequence). The CDR3 DNA is TGTGCCAGTAGTATAGACGATGAGTCCTATGGCTACACCTTC. Translation gives CASSIDDESYGYTF.

In its sample, this clonotype was seen many times. The chain couples TRBV12-3 or TRBV12-4 to TRBJ1-1; D unclear. V gave up 6 bases and J gave up 4 bases, with 12 bases separating them. The CDR3 covers 13 residues. The CDR3 bases are TGTGCCAGCAGCCAACTTAGGGCCACTGAAGCTTTCTTT. It codes for CASSQLRATEAFF.

This clonotype was observed many times. In DNA form, the CDR3 reads TGCAGTGCTTGGCACAGGGGGCAAAATGGCTACACCTTC. As protein: CSAWHRGQNGYTF. The chain couples TRBV20-1 to TRBJ1-2; 9 positions agree with TRBD1. V shed 5 bases and J 6 bases; nucleotides not matched to a gene: 7. The length of the CDR3 is 13 residues. Germline V gene sequence: CDR1 DFQATT, CDR2 SNEGSKA (reference sequence).

Details on this clonotype: Being one base from a much bigger clone, this may be a read error. The chain uses TRBV5-1 and TRBJ2-1; TRBD2 agrees at 8 bases. CDR1 is SGHRS, CDR2 YFSETQ, per germline. The J segment lost 3 bases and the V segment lost 7 bases, leaving 9 bases of the junction unmatched. The CDR3 covers 15 residues. CDR3: CASGSTSGGYNEQFF. As DNA, the CDR3 is TGCGCCAGCGGCTCAACTAGCGGAGGCTACAATGAGCAGTTCTTC.

This clonotype showed up just once. The chain has TRBV7-9 and TRBJ1-6; D is ambiguous. The V gene's germline CDR1 is SEHNR and CDR2 FQNEAQ (reference sequence). The ends were cut back, 1 base at V and 10 bases at J, with 8 bases in the middle. The CDR3 length is 13 residues. The CDR3 coding sequence is TGTGCCAGCAGCTTAGACGGAGTCTCACCCCTCCACTTT. This codes for CASSLDGVSPLHF.

Regarding this clonotype: This may be a read error, as it is one base from a much larger clone. The rearrangement links TRBV11-3 to TRBJ2-7; 7 nucleotides agree with TRBD2. Germline V gives CDR1 SGHNT, CDR2 YENEEA. The CDR3 is 14 residues long. V was clipped by 2 bases and J by 7 bases; unmatched bases: 8. The CDR3 reads CASSLTLAPGEQYF. The CDR3 DNA reads as TGTGCCAGCAGCTTAACACTAGCGCCGGGGGAGCAGTACTTC.

V and J are TRBV2 and TRBJ1-5; 7 positions match TRBD1. Germline CDR1 is SNHLY and CDR2 is FYNNEI. CDR3 length: 13 amino acids. With V trimmed by 7 bases and J by 6 bases, 6 bases remained unmatched. CDR3 in DNA: TGTGCCAGCAACGGACAGGCGCGTCAGCCCCAGCATTTT. Encoded protein: CASNGQARQPQHF.

This chain uses TRBV19 with TRBJ1-1; D is perhaps TRBD1 (5 bases). CDR1 LNHDA and CDR2 SQIVND come from the germline V gene (reference sequence). The CDR3 runs 13 residues. V was pared by 4 bases and J by 5 bases, with 11 bases between. The CDR3 spells CASSTGGITEAFF. The CDR3 DNA follows: TGTGCCAGTAGTACCGGGGGGATTACTGAAGCTTTCTTT.

This clonotype was seen ten or more times. The rearrangement links TRBV7-9 to TRBJ2-4; 7 nucleotides align to TRBD2. The length of the CDR3 is 14 residues. Germline-derived CDR1 and CDR2 are SEHNR and FQNEAQ (reference sequence). The ends lost 3 bases at V and 8 bases at J; junction bases unmatched: 7. The CDR3 bases are TGTGCCAGCAGCTTGGGGGGGAGTAGAGACATTCAGTACTTC. Amino acid sequence: CASSLGGSRDIQYF. Full variable domain (outside the CDR3, taken from reference TRBV7-9 and TRBJ2-4): DTGVSQNPRHKITKRGQNVTFRCDPISEHNRLYWYRQTLGQGPEFLTYFQNEAQLEKSRLLSDRFSAERPKGSFSTLEIQRTEQGDSAMYLCASSLGGSRDIQYFGAGTRLSVL.

Many counts were recorded for this clonotype. This rearrangement joins TRBV20-1 to TRBJ1-2; TRBD1 is a possible D gene (6 bases). CDR3 length: 17 amino acids. The V gene's germline CDR1 is DFQATT and CDR2 SNEGSKA (reference sequence). The germline V and J ends were trimmed by 6 bases and 5 bases, with 28 bases remaining between them. This CDR3 is CSAHNVAPDRTAYGYTF. Written as DNA, the CDR3 is TGCAGTGCCCACAATGTAGCGCCCGACAGGACCGCTTATGGCTACACCTTC.

This clonotype was recorded a few times. The V gene is TRBV4-2, the J gene TRBJ2-3; TRBD2 matches at 7 bases. This CDR3 contains 20 residues. Germline V CDR1 and CDR2: LGHNA, YNFKEQ. Trimming removed 0 bases from V and 1 base from J; junction bases left unmatched: 16. CDR3 nucleotide sequence: TGTGCCAGCAGCCAAGATCTCTACCGGGGGGTTACTAGGGGCACAGATACGCAGTATTTT. It specifies CASSQDLYRGVTRGTDTQYF.

On this clonotype: Possible read error: a much larger clone is one base away. V is TRBV2 and J is TRBJ2-7; 8 positions agree with TRBD2. The DNA end lines up better with TRBJ2-5; the J call may be wrong. The CDR3 is made up of 15 amino acids. CDR1 SNHLY and CDR2 FYNNEI come from the germline V gene. The CDR3 loop reads CASSPGGTHHETQYF. The DNA of the CDR3 is TGTGCCAGCAGCCCGGGAGGGACGCACCACGAGACCCAGTACTTC.

The chain carries TRBV12-3 or TRBV12-4 and TRBJ2-7; 8 bases are shared with TRBD1. This CDR3 has 13 residues. With 7 bases clipped from V and 3 bases from J, the junction kept 5 bases outside the gene matches. The CDR3 bases are TGTGCCAGCACCGCAGGGGGCTTCTACGAGCAGTACTTC. Translation gives CASTAGGFYEQYF.

This clonotype was recorded at least ten times. The chain is built from TRBV7-3 and TRBJ2-1; D is uncertain. Trimming removed 2 bases from V and 7 bases from J, with 9 bases in between. Germline lookup yields CDR1 SGHTA and CDR2 FQGTGA. There are 13 residues in the CDR3. The CDR3 is CASSLGLGNEQFF. CDR3 nucleotides: TGTGCCAGCAGCTTAGGGTTGGGTAATGAGCAGTTCTTC.

The table lists this clonotype with a few counts. The chain is built from TRBV19 and TRBJ1-6; D uncertain. There are 14 residues in the CDR3. Germline CDR1 is LNHDA and CDR2 is SQIVND (reference sequence). Trimming cost V 7 bases and J 6 bases, with 13 bases left between them. The CDR3 loop reads CASKFRGSNSPLHF. CDR3 DNA: TGTGCCAGTAAGTTCCGAGGGTCTAATTCACCCCTCCACTTT.